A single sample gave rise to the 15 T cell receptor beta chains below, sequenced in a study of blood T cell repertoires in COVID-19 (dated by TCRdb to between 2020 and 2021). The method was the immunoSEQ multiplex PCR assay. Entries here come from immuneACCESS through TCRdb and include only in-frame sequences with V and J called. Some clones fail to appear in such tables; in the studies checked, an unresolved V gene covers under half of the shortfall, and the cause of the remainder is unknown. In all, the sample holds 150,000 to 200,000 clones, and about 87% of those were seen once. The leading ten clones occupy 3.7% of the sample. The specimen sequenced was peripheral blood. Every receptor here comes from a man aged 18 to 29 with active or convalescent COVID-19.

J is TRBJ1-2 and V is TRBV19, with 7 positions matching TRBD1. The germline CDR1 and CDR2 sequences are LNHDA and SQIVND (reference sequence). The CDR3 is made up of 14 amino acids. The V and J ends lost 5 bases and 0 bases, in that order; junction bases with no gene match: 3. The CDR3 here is CASSWQGANYGYTF. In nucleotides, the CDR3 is TGTGCCAGTAGTTGGCAGGGGGCTAACTATGGCTACACCTTC. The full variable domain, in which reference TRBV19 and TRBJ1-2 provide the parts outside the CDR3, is DGGITQSPKYLFRKEGQNVTLSCEQNLNHDAMYWYRQDPGQGLRLIYYSQIVNDFQKGDIAEGYSVSREKKESFPLTVTSAQKNPTAFYLCASSWQGANYGYTFGSGTRLTVV.

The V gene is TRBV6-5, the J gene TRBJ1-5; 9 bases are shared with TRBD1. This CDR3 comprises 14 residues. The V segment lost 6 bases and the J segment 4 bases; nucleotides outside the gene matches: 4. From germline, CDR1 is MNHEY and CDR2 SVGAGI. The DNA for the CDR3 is TGTGCCAGCAGACCCGGACAGGGGAATCAGCCCCAGCATTTT. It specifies CASRPGQGNQPQHF.

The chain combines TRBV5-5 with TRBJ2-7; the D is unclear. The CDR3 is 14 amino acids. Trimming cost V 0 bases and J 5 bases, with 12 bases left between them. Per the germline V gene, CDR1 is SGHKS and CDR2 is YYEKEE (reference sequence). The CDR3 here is CASSLGHLLNEQYF. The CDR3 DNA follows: TGTGCCAGCAGCTTGGGACACTTGCTGAACGAGCAGTACTTC.

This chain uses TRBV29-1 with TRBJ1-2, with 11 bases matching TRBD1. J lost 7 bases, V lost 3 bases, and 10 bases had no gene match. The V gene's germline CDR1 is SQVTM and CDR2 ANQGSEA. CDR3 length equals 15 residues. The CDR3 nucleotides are TGCAGCGTTGACCGGGACAGGGGGATGATGGGTGGCTACACCTTC. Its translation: CSVDRDRGMMGGYTF.

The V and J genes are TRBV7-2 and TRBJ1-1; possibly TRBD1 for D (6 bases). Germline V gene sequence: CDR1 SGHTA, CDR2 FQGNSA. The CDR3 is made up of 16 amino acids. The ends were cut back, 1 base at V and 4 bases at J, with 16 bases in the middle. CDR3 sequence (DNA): TGTGCCAGCAGCTTAGAAAAGGCAGGGGTTGGCACTGAAGCTTTCTTT. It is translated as CASSLEKAGVGTEAFF.

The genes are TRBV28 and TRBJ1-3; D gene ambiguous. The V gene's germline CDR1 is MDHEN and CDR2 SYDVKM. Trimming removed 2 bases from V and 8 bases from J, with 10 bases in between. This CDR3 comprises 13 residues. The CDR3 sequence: CASSLSLTDTIYF. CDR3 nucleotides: TGTGCCAGCAGTTTAAGTCTTACGGACACCATATATTTT.

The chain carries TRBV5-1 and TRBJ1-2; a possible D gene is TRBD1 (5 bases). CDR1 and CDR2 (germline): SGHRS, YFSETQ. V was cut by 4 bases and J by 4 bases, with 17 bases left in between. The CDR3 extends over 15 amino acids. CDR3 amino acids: CASSPGDPGGYGYTF. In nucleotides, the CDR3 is TGCGCCAGCAGCCCGGGGGACCCCGGGGGCTATGGCTACACCTTC.

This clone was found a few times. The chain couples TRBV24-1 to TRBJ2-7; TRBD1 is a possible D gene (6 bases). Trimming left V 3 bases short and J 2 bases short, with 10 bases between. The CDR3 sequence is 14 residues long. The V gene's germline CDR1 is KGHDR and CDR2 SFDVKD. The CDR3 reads CATSDTRDTYEQYF. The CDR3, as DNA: TGTGCCACCAGTGATACCCGGGACACCTACGAGCAGTACTTC.

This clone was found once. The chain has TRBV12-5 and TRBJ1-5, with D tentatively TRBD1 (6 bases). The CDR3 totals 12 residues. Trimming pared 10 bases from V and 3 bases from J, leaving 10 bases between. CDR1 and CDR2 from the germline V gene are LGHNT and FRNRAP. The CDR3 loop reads CATRTDNQPQHF. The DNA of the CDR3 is TGTGCTACCCGGACAGACAATCAGCCCCAGCATTTT. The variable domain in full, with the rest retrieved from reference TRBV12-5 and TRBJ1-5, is DARVTQTPRHKVTEMGQEVTMRCQPILGHNTVFWYRQTMMQGLELLAYFRNRAPLDDSGMPKDRFSAEMPDATLATLKIQPSEPRDSAVYFCATRTDNQPQHFGDGTRLSIL.

DNA for the CDR3: TGTGCCAGCAGCTTGGGGGGGGCTGGAAACACCATATATTTT. This codes for CASSLGGAGNTIYF. The rearrangement uses TRBV11-2 and TRBJ1-3; a possible D gene is TRBD1 (5 bases). The CDR3 spans 14 residues. The V gene lost 3 bases and the J gene lost 2 bases, with 8 bases spanning the gap. CDR1 and CDR2 (germline): SGHAT, FQNNGV.

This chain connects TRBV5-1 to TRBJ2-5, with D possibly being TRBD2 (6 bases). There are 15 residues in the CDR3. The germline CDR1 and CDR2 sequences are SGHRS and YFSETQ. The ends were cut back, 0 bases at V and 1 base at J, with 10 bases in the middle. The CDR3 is CASSLAPGAQETQYF. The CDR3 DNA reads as TGCGCCAGCAGCTTGGCCCCGGGAGCCCAAGAGACCCAGTACTTC. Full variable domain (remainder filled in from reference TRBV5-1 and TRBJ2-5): KAGVTQTPRYLIKTRGQQVTLSCSPISGHRSVSWYQQTPGQGLQFLFEYFSETQRNKGNFPGRFSGRQFSNSRSEMNVSTLELGDSALYLCASSLAPGAQETQYFGPGTRLLVL.

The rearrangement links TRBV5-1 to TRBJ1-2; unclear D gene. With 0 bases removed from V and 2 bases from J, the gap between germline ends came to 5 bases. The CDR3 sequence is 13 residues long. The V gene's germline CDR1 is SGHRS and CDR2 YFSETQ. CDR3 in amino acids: CASSLDPNYGYTF. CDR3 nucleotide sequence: TGCGCCAGCAGCTTGGATCCGAACTATGGCTACACCTTC.

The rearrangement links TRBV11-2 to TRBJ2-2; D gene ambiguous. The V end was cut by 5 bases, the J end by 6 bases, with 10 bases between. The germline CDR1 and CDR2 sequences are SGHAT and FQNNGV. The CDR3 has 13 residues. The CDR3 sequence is CASSAVAAGELFF. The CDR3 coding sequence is TGTGCCAGCAGCGCCGTTGCAGCCGGGGAGCTGTTTTTT.

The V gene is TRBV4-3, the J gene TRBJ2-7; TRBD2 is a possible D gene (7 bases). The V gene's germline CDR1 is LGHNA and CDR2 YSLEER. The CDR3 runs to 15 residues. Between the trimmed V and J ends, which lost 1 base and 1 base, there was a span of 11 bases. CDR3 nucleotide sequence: TGCGCCAGCAGCCAAGGGGGGGGCCTGTCCTACGAGCAGTACTTC. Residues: CASSQGGGLSYEQYF.

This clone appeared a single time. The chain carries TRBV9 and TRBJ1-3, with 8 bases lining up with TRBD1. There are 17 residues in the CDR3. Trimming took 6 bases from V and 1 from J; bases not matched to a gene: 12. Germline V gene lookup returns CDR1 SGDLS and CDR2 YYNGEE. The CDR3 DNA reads TGTGCCAGCAACCCCGGGACAGGCTTCGATTCTGGAAACACCATATATTTT. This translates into CASNPGTGFDSGNTIYF.